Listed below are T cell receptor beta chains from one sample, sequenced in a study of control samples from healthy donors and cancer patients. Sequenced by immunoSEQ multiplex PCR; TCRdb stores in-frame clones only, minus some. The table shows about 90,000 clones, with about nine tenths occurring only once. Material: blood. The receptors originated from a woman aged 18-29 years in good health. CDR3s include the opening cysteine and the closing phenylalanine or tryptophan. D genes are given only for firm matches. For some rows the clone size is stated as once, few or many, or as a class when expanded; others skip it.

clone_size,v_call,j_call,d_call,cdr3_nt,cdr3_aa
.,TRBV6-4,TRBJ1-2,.,TGTGCCAGCAGTGAACGGGGGGACACCCTGGACTCCTATGGCTACACCTTC,CASSERGDTLDSYGYTF
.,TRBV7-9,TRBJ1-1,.,TGTGCCAGCACTTTGGGGCCAGGCAGGGAGACTGAAGCTTTCTTT,CASTLGPGRETEAFF
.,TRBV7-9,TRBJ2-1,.,TGTGCCAGCAGCGGGGGGCTACACAATGAGCAGTTCTTC,CASSGGLHNEQFF
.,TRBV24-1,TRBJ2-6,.,TGTGCCACCAGTGATTCCCGGGACAACTACTCTGGGGCCAACGTCCTGACTTTC,CATSDSRDNYSGANVLTF
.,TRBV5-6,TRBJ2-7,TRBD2,TGTGCCAGCAGCCCGCGCGGGGAGGGTTTAGGCGAGCAGTACTTC,CASSPRGEGLGEQYF
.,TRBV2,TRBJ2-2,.,TGTGCCAGCAGTGAAATGTGGGCCGGGGAGCTGTTTTTT,CASSEMWAGELFF
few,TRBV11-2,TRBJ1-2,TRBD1,TGTGCCAGCAGCGAAGAGGGGACAGCTCTTACGAATGTGACCTTC,CASSEEGTALTNVTF
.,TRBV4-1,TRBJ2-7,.,TGCGCCAGCAGCCAAACAGGGAGCTCCTACGAGCAGTACTTC,CASSQTGSSYEQYF
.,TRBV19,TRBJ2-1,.,TGTGCCAGTAGTATACAGGGTTTTGGTGAGCAGTTCTTC,CASSIQGFGEQFF
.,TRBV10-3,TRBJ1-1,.,TGTGCCACATCGGGGGGGCTGAACACTGAAGCTTTCTTT,CATSGGLNTEAFF
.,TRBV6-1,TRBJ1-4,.,TGTGCCAGCAGTGAACGCGGGGCGGCAACTAATGAAAAACTGTTTTTT,CASSERGAATNEKLFF
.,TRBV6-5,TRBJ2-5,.,TGTGCCAGCAGTTACTTTTGGGGTTTGGTAGAGACCCAGTACTTC,CASSYFWGLVETQYF
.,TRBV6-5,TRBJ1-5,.,TGTGCCAGCAGTATTTCTGGGCCAGGCAATCAGCCCCAGCATTTT,CASSISGPGNQPQHF
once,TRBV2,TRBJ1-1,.,TGTGCCAGCAGGAAAGTCGCTGAAGCTTTCTTT,CASRKVAEAFF
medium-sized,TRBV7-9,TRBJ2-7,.,TGTGCCAGCAGCTTAGCACAGGCCCACTCCTACGAGCAGTACTTC,CASSLAQAHSYEQYF
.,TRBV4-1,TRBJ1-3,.,TGCGCCAGCAGCCAAGATAGCATTGGAAACACCATATATTTT,CASSQDSIGNTIYF
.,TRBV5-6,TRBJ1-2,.,TGTGCCAGCAGCCGACGTCAGGTTAACTCTCGGGGCTACACCTTC,CASSRRQVNSRGYTF
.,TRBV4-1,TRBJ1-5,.,TGCGCCAGCAGCCAAGTAATAATTTCCGCCCAGGTAGGAAATCAGCCCCAGCATTTT,CASSQVIISAQVGNQPQHF
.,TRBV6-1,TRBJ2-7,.,TGTGCCAGCAGTGAACCCGCTAGCTTCAGGCACGAGCAGTACTTC,CASSEPASFRHEQYF
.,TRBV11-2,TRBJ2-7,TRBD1,TGTGCCAGCAGCCCACCGGCCAGGGGGCACGAGCAGTACTTC,CASSPPARGHEQYF
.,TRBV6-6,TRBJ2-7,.,TGTGCCAGCAGTCGGGACACCTCCTACGAGCAGTACTTC,CASSRDTSYEQYF
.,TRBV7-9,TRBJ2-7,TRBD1,TGTGCCAGCAGCTCCGGCTGGACAGGGGAGGGGGCCTACGAGCAGTACTTC,CASSSGWTGEGAYEQYF
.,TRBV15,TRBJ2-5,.,TGTGCCACCAGCAGAGATCGGGAGACCCAGTACTTC,CATSRDRETQYF
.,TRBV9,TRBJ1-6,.,TGTGCCAGCAGCGTAGGAAATTCACCCCTCCACTTT,CASSVGNSPLHF
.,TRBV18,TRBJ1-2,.,TGTGCCAGCTCACCCCGAGGGGACTATGGCTACACCTTC,CASSPRGDYGYTF
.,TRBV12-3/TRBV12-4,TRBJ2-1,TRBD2,TGTGCCAGCAATCGACTAGCGGATAATGAGCAGTTCTTC,CASNRLADNEQFF
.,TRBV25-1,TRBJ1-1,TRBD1,TGTGCCAGCAGTGAATTGAGGACAGGGACGAGCACTGAAGCTTTCTTT,CASSELRTGTSTEAFF
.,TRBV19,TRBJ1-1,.,TGTGCCAGTAACGGACAGTACACTGAAGCTTTCTTT,CASNGQYTEAFF
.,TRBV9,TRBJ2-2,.,TGTGCCAGCAGCGCATACAAAAACGGGGAGCTGTTTTTT,CASSAYKNGELFF
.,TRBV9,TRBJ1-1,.,TGTGCCAGCACGGCGATAGGGCAGGGAGGAACTGAAGCTTTCTTT,CASTAIGQGGTEAFF
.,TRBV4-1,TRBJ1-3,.,TGCGCCAGCAGCCAAGAGATCACACTTGGCGGAAACACCATATATTTT,CASSQEITLGGNTIYF
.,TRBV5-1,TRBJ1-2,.,TGCGCCAGCAGCTTGGACGGGATATCAAACTATGGCTACACCTTC,CASSLDGISNYGYTF
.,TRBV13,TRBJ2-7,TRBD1,TGTGCCAGCAGCCTACAGGGGGCAGGTGAGCAGTACTTC,CASSLQGAGEQYF
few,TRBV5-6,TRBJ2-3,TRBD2,TGTGCCAGCAGCTTGGTGTTAGCGGGGAGCACAGATACGCAGTATTTT,CASSLVLAGSTDTQYF
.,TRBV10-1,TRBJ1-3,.,TGCGCCAGCAGTGACATCGGACAGAGAACTGGAAACACCATATATTTT,CASSDIGQRTGNTIYF
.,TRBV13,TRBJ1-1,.,TGTGCCAGCAGCGGTGGATCGACCCAATACACTGAAGCTTTCTTT,CASSGGSTQYTEAFF
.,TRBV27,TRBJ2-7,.,TGTGCCAGCACTGTGGGATCCTACGAGCAGTACTTC,CASTVGSYEQYF
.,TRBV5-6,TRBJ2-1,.,TGTGCCAGCAGCTTTCTGGGGGCCGTTAATGAGCAGTTCTTC,CASSFLGAVNEQFF
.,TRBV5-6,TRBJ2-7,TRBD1,TGTGCCAGCAGCGGACGGGACAGGGCTGTTGGCGAGCAGTACTTC,CASSGRDRAVGEQYF
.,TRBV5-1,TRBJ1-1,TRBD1,TGCGCCAGCAGCTTCATTCGGGGACAGGGGGCCCGCGGCACTGAAGCTTTCTTT,CASSFIRGQGARGTEAFF
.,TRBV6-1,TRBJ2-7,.,TGTGCCAGCAGTGAAGGGTGGGGGTTTCAGTACTTC,CASSEGWGFQYF
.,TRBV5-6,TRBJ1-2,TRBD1,TGTGCCAGCAGCTTGGCCGGACAGGCAAGGGTTGGCTACACCTTC,CASSLAGQARVGYTF
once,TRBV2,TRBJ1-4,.,TGTGCCAGCAGTGAAGGGAGGAGAGATGAAAAACTGTTTTTT,CASSEGRRDEKLFF
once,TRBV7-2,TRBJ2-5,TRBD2,TGTGCCAGCAGCTTAAAAATCGTCTCGGCGGGGGAAGAGACCCAGTACTTC,CASSLKIVSAGEETQYF
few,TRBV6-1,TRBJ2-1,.,TGTGCCAGCAGTGAAGGTTCCCACAATGAGCAGTTCTTC,CASSEGSHNEQFF
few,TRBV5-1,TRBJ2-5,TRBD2,TGCGCCAGCAGCTTGTTAGCGGGGGGACAAAGCCAAGAGACCCAGTACTTC,CASSLLAGGQSQETQYF
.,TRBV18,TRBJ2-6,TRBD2,TGTGCCAGCTCCGGGGGGGTAGTCTCTGGGGCCAACGTCCTGACTTTC,CASSGGVVSGANVLTF
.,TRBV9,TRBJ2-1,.,TGTGCCAGCAGCTCCCTAGCCAAGTCAGATGAGCAGTTCTTC,CASSSLAKSDEQFF
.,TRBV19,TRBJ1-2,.,TGTGCCAGTAGTGGACCCGAAAGGGGCAACTATGGCTACACCTTC,CASSGPERGNYGYTF
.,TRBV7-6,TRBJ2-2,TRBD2,TGTGCCAGCAGCCCCCTATCGGGGGGCACCGGGGAGCTGTTTTTT,CASSPLSGGTGELFF
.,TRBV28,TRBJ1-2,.,TGTGCCGGAGCAGGGAAACACTATGGCTACACCTTC,CAGAGKHYGYTF
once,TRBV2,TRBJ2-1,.,TGTGCCAGCACCTCCGAGGTAGCGGCCTACAATGAGCAGTTCTTC,CASTSEVAAYNEQFF
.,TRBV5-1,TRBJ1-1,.,TGCGCCAGCAGCACAAGGGAATCCAACGCTGAAGCTTTCTTT,CASSTRESNAEAFF
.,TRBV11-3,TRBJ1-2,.,TGTGCCAGCAGCGAAATGTTGGGGGGGCCTAACTATGGCTACACCTTC,CASSEMLGGPNYGYTF
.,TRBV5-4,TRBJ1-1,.,TGTGCCAGCAGCTTGGCAGCAGGGGAGAACACTGAAGCTTTCTTT,CASSLAAGENTEAFF